Shown below are 29 T cell receptor beta chains from a single sample sequenced in a study of T cell repertoires in cytomegalovirus infection. Each CDR3 protein is one row after TCRdb ran MiXCR on the reads. The data show some 480,000 distinct CDR3 sequences, 33% seen once. These TCRs are of unknown antigen specificity. The sample was cultured PBMCs, taken from culture after CMV antigen stimulation. These receptors all come from a human donor in good health (CMV status not recorded). Some clones in this sample may be carry-over from other donors' samples.

This sequence joins TRBV4-3 and TRBJ1-2, with 7 bases fitting TRBD1. Germline loops: CDR1 LGHNA, CDR2 YSLEER. CDR3 length equals 16 residues. The trim removed 0 bases at V and 12 bases at J, leaving 16 bases unmatched. The CDR3 is CASSQDHQGGNPQHTF. The DNA of the CDR3 is TGCGCCAGCAGCCAAGATCATCAGGGGGGTAACCCCCAGCACACCTTC.

The chain joins TRBV6-5 to TRBJ1-2; D not certain. Trimming removed 2 bases at V and 5 bases at J, with 9 bases between. The length of the CDR3 is 13 residues. CDR1 MNHEY and CDR2 SVGAGI come from the germline V gene. CDR3 residues: CASSYVGSYGYTF. In DNA, the CDR3 is TGTGCCAGCAGTTACGTGGGTAGTTATGGCTACACCTTC.

A few counts support this clonotype. The genes are TRBV7-2 and TRBJ2-1, with a possible D match to TRBD2 (7 bases). Trimming pared 5 bases from V and 0 bases from J, leaving 17 bases between. CDR1 and CDR2 (germline): SGHTA, FQGNSA. The CDR3 is made up of 17 amino acids. The CDR3, as DNA: TGTGCCAGCAGCCAAAGGGGGGGAAAGTACTCCTACAATGAGCAGTTCTTC. Its translation is CASSQRGGKYSYNEQFF. The variable domain in full, with the rest retrieved from reference TRBV7-2 and TRBJ2-1, is GAGVSQSPSNKVTEKGKDVELRCDPISGHTALYWYRQSLGQGLEFLIYFQGNSAPDKSGLPSDRFSAERTGGSVSTLTIQRTQQEDSAVYLCASSQRGGKYSYNEQFFGPGTRLTVL.

The genes are TRBV24-1 and TRBJ2-5; D gene uncertain. V shed 3 bases and J shed 2 bases, with 6 bases lying between them. There are 13 residues in the CDR3. Germline assignment: CDR1 KGHDR and CDR2 SFDVKD. The CDR3 DNA reads TGTGCCACCAGTGATGGGCCTCAAGAGACCCAGTACTTC. It yields the protein CATSDGPQETQYF.

The sample holds one count of this clonotype. J is TRBJ2-3 and V is TRBV7-2; the match to TRBD2 covers 10 bases. Germline-derived CDR1 and CDR2 are SGHTA and FQGNSA. J was trimmed by 4 bases and V by 3 bases; bases with no gene match: 1. The CDR3 spans 14 residues. The CDR3 bases are TGTGCCAGCAGCTTTGGACTAGCGGCAGATACGCAGTATTTT. Translated, it gives CASSFGLAADTQYF. The variable domain in full, completed from reference TRBV7-2 and TRBJ2-3, reads GAGVSQSPSNKVTEKGKDVELRCDPISGHTALYWYRQSLGQGLEFLIYFQGNSAPDKSGLPSDRFSAERTGGSVSTLTIQRTQQEDSAVYLCASSFGLAADTQYFGPGTRLTVL.

The V and J genes are TRBV7-2 and TRBJ2-3; D uncertain. The germline V gene encodes CDR1 SGHTA and CDR2 FQGNSA. Trimming cost V 5 bases and J 2 bases, with 5 bases left between them. CDR3 length equals 12 residues. DNA of the CDR3: TGTGCCAGCAGCGTGGCCACAGATACGCAGTATTTT. Its protein product is CASSVATDTQYF.

In this sample, this clonotype turned up many times. CDR3 protein: CASSPDRTSNQPQHF. The CDR3, as DNA: TGTGCCAGCAGCCCGGACAGGACTAGCAATCAGCCCCAGCATTTT. The chain recombines TRBV7-6 with TRBJ1-5, with 7 bases matching TRBD1. V lost 5 bases, J lost 0 bases, and 4 bases stayed unmatched. CDR3 length: 15 residues. Per the germline V gene, CDR1 is SGHVS and CDR2 is FNYEAQ.

In its sample, this clonotype was seen many times. The chain combines TRBV6-1 with TRBJ2-4, with a tentative D call TRBD2 (7 bases). The CDR3 has 13 amino acids. V was trimmed by 9 bases and J by 7 bases, leaving 16 bases between them. Germline loops: CDR1 MNHNS, CDR2 SASEGT. For the CDR3, the DNA is TGTGCCAGTCAAGGGGGAGGGGGGAACATTCAGTACTTC. Residues: CASQGGGGNIQYF.

This clonotype was counted between two and nine times. CDR3 residues: CASSSLPGTVLQPQHF. For the CDR3, the DNA is TGTGCCAGCAGCTCCCTACCAGGGACAGTCTTGCAGCCCCAGCATTTT. The rearrangement links TRBV7-7 to TRBJ1-5; 7 positions match TRBD1. Germline CDR1 is SSHAT and CDR2 is FNYEAQ (reference sequence). The length of the CDR3 is 16 residues. V lost 4 bases to trimming and J lost 7 bases; unmatched junction nucleotides: 13. Complete variable domain (other parts from reference TRBV7-7 and TRBJ1-5): GAGVSQSPRYKVTKRGQDVTLRCDPISSHATLYWYQQALGQGPEFLTYFNYEAQPDKSGLPSDRFSAERPEGSISTLTIQRTEQRDSAMYRCASSSLPGTVLQPQHFGDGTRLSIL.

This clonotype was counted ten times or more. This chain connects TRBV4-1 to TRBJ2-5; TRBD1 or TRBD2 may be the D gene (6 bases each). In germline, CDR1 is MGHRA, CDR2 YSYEKL. The germline V and J ends were trimmed by 0 bases and 5 bases, with 22 bases remaining between them. CDR3 length: 18 residues. The CDR3 nucleotides read TGCGCCAGCAGCCAAGAAATCCGGGGGAGCAGGGGCTCCGAGACCCAGTACTTC. Translation gives CASSQEIRGSRGSETQYF.

The chain couples TRBV20-1 to TRBJ2-7; D is possibly TRBD2 (6 bases). Between the trimmed V and J ends, which lost 6 bases and 7 bases, there was a span of 19 bases. CDR1 is DFQATT and CDR2 is SNEGSKA in the germline V gene (reference sequence). CDR3 length equals 13 residues. CDR3 sequence reads: CSADPGGPLEQYF. Here the CDR3 DNA reads TGCAGTGCAGACCCCGGAGGGCCTTTAGAGCAGTACTTC.

The chain recombines TRBV12-3 or TRBV12-4 with TRBJ2-3; TRBD2 matches at 15 bases. This CDR3 has 16 residues. V lost 6 bases, J lost 5 bases, and 6 bases stayed unmatched. The CDR3 loop reads CASSGLAGGLGDTQYF. CDR3 in DNA: TGTGCCAGCAGCGGACTAGCGGGAGGGTTAGGAGATACGCAGTATTTT.

Only a few counts were recorded for this clonotype. V is TRBV6-6 and J is TRBJ2-1, with D possibly called TRBD1 or TRBD2 (6 bases each). The CDR3 has 16 residues. V shed 0 bases and J shed 7 bases, with 16 bases lying between them. Germline values: CDR1 MNHNY, CDR2 SVGAGI (reference sequence). The CDR3: CASSYSRATGRNEQFF. The CDR3 DNA sequence: TGTGCCAGCAGTTACTCCCGGGCCACAGGGAGGAATGAGCAGTTCTTC.

The genes are TRBV6-1 and TRBJ2-7; 9 positions match TRBD1. The CDR3 has 15 residues. Per the germline V gene, CDR1 is MNHNS and CDR2 is SASEGT. V dropped 6 bases and J dropped 4; count of bases not matched to a gene: 10. The DNA for the CDR3 is TGTGCCAGCAGACTACCGGGACAGGGACTGTACGAGCAGTACTTC. Its translation: CASRLPGQGLYEQYF.

This clonotype has only a few counts. V and J are TRBV5-1 and TRBJ2-1; weak D call: TRBD2 (5 bases). Germline CDR1 reads SGHRS; CDR2 reads YFSETQ. The CDR3 is made up of 16 amino acids. V lost 0 bases to trimming and J lost 4 bases, with 14 bases between them. The DNA for the CDR3 is TGCGCCAGCAGCTTGGCCAGAGGGAGAGCTTACAATGAGCAGTTCTTC. Protein sequence: CASSLARGRAYNEQFF.

This clonotype came up a few times. V is TRBV5-1 and J is TRBJ2-1, with 16 bases identical to TRBD2. This CDR3 is built from 17 residues. From germline, CDR1 is SGHRS and CDR2 YFSETQ. V lost 5 bases to trimming and J lost 7 bases; unmatched junction nucleotides: 9. CDR3 residues: CASRSGLAGGPGNEQFF. CDR3 nucleotide sequence: TGCGCCAGCAGGTCGGGACTAGCGGGAGGGCCAGGGAATGAGCAGTTCTTC.

This clonotype was counted once. The rearrangement links TRBV29-1 to TRBJ1-1; TRBD1 is a possible D gene (5 bases). The CDR3 has 13 amino acids. Germline values: CDR1 SQVTM, CDR2 ANQGSEA. V was pared by 4 bases and J by 2 bases, with 11 bases between. The CDR3 here is CSVVGGTNTEAFF. CDR3 coding DNA: TGCAGCGTTGTCGGGGGAACAAACACTGAAGCTTTCTTT.

The chain carries TRBV29-1 and TRBJ2-1; D may be TRBD2 (6 bases). CDR3 length: 12 residues. Germline-derived CDR1 and CDR2 are SQVTM and ANQGSEA. Trimming took 8 bases from V and 9 from J, leaving 17 bases between them. The CDR3 loop reads CSPQSAGGEQFF. In DNA, the CDR3 is TGCAGCCCCCAATCAGCGGGTGGTGAGCAGTTCTTC.

The chain has TRBV10-3 and TRBJ1-3, with 10 bases lining up with TRBD1. CDR1 is ENHRY and CDR2 is SYGVKD in the germline V gene. Losses at the gene ends were 6 bases for V and 4 bases for J; bases not matched to a gene: 9. The CDR3 covers 16 residues. The CDR3 DNA sequence: TGTGCCATCAGATCGGACAGGGGGGAAGGAGGAAACACCATATATTTT. Residues: CAIRSDRGEGGNTIYF.

This clonotype has only one observation. V usage is TRBV12-3 or TRBV12-4 and J usage is TRBJ2-3, with 9 bases matching TRBD2. Trimming took 5 bases from V and 5 from J; bases not matched to a gene: 8. The CDR3 extends over 15 amino acids. CDR3 nucleotides: TGTGCCAGCAGTCAATTAGCGGGAGTAGTAGATACGCAGTATTTT. Encoded protein: CASSQLAGVVDTQYF.

This clonotype was counted between two and nine times. The chain has TRBV7-9 and TRBJ2-1; a weak D match, TRBD2 (6 bases). The germline gives CDR1 SEHNR, CDR2 FQNEAQ (reference sequence). The V end lost 5 bases, the J end lost 3 bases, and 26 bases lay between the germline ends. The CDR3 runs 19 residues. The CDR3 here is CASSTPPGTHFLIYNEQFF. CDR3 bases: TGTGCCAGCAGCACCCCCCCCGGGACTCATTTTTTAATCTACAATGAGCAGTTCTTC.

This clonotype was seen once. This chain joins TRBV10-3 and TRBJ2-3, with D unclear. CDR3 length equals 15 residues. Trimming took off 4 bases at V and 4 bases at J, with 15 bases between the two ends. Germline values: CDR1 ENHRY, CDR2 SYGVKD. CDR3 nucleotide sequence: TGTGCCATCAGTGGAAGCTCAGCCATCCCAGATACGCAGTATTTT. It encodes CAISGSSAIPDTQYF.

This clonotype was recorded at least ten times. The chain is built from TRBV7-2 and TRBJ2-1; 7 bases line up with TRBD1. Germline loops: CDR1 SGHTA, CDR2 FQGNSA. The CDR3 covers 15 residues. Trimming cost V 1 base and J 4 bases; bases outside gene matches: 4. CDR3 residues: CASSLERGQYNEQFF. CDR3 DNA: TGTGCCAGCAGCTTAGAGAGGGGACAGTACAATGAGCAGTTCTTC.

V is TRBV11-3 and J is TRBJ2-1, with TRBD1 identical over 10 bases. The V and J ends lost 4 bases and 6 bases, in that order; junction bases with no gene match: 6. This CDR3 is built from 15 residues. Germline V lookup: CDR1 SGHNT, CDR2 YENEEA. CDR3 nucleotides: TGTGCCAGCAGCTCTCCTCGACAGGGGGCCAATGAGCAGTTCTTC. The encoded protein is CASSSPRQGANEQFF.

The J gene is TRBJ1-4, the V gene TRBV6-5, with D hard to call. V lost 0 bases and J 8 bases, leaving 7 bases between the germline ends. CDR1 MNHEY and CDR2 SVGAGI come from the germline V gene. The CDR3 has 13 residues. CDR3 in amino acids: CASSYSAVEKLFF. The CDR3 nucleotides read TGTGCCAGCAGTTACTCGGCGGTCGAAAAACTGTTTTTT.

This chain uses TRBV12-3 or TRBV12-4 with TRBJ1-5; D is possibly TRBD1 (6 bases). Trimming pared 7 bases from V and 7 bases from J, leaving 17 bases between. This CDR3 comprises 14 residues. CDR3 residues: CASTLLGGGQPQHF. CDR3 sequence (DNA): TGTGCCAGCACCCTACTTGGGGGCGGCCAGCCCCAGCATTTT.

This clonotype was seen many times. The chain has TRBV7-2 and TRBJ2-3, with 12 bases fitting TRBD2. The CDR3 is 18 residues long. Germline values: CDR1 SGHTA, CDR2 FQGNSA. With 5 bases clipped from V and 0 bases from J, the junction kept 9 bases outside the gene matches. The CDR3 region is CASSELAGGSPSTDTQYF. The CDR3 DNA reads TGTGCCAGCAGCGAGCTAGCGGGAGGGTCCCCTAGCACAGATACGCAGTATTTT.

The table lists this clonotype with a few counts. The chain carries TRBV24-1 and TRBJ2-1; 9 bases fit TRBD2. V gave up 5 bases and J gave up 7 bases; unmatched junction bases: 14. Germline V gene sequence: CDR1 KGHDR, CDR2 SFDVKD. CDR3 size: 17 residues. DNA for the CDR3: TGTGCCACCAGTGGGCCAGGGGTTTCGACTAGCGGAAATGAGCAGTTCTTC. Residues: CATSGPGVSTSGNEQFF.

CDR3 region: CASSSPSGGPYNEQFF. Here the CDR3 DNA reads TGTGCCAGCAGTTCCCCTTCGGGAGGGCCCTACAATGAGCAGTTCTTC. The rearrangement uses TRBV6-6 and TRBJ2-1; 8 bases match TRBD2. Germline loops: CDR1 MNHNY, CDR2 SVGAGI (reference sequence). After removal of 4 bases from V and 2 bases from J, the junction contained 7 bases not matched to a gene. This CDR3 comprises 16 residues.